The present T cell receptor beta chain was sequenced within a study of cytomegalovirus exposure and HLA in healthy donors. The wider study: The early release's HLA-typed donors yielded tens of millions of unique TCRs.

To note about this clone: The target antigen is unknown.

Study outcomes and limitations: The study labeled 150 to 200 TCR beta chains cytomegalovirus-associated. Follow-up analysis seemed to connect common viral pathogens with several of the most significant clusters identified. One variant, a missense change in DCLRE1C, was linked in a later analysis to TCR beta V- and J-gene trimming.

Trimming removed 3 bases from V and 6 bases from J; junction bases left unmatched: 1. From germline, CDR1 is KGHSH and CDR2 LQKENI. The CDR3 is 12 residues long. The PCR used 60 Vbeta and 13 Jbeta primers. Measured with immunoSEQ multiplex PCR; TCRdb has only the in-frame clones, and not every one. There are 150,000 to 200,000 clones in the sample; around 67% occur only once, and 4.5% lies in the top ten. Sample: PBMCs. The chain links TRBV18 to TRBJ1-2, with TRBD1 matching over 7 bases. The origin of this receptor is a woman between 18 and 29 years old in good health and CMV-seropositive. CDR3 DNA: TGTGCCAGCTCACCCGACAGGGATGGCTACACCTTC. Translation gives CASSPDRDGYTF.